Listed below are T cell receptor beta chains from one sample, sequenced in a study of CD8 T cells in ankylosing spondylitis. MiXCR, run by TCRdb on the 5' RACE reads, gives a single entry per CDR3 protein. The sample lists about 210,000 distinct CDR3 sequences; about 7% were seen once. Material for sequencing was blood, either unsorted or a sorted T cell fraction (not recorded which). The source of these receptors is a male donor with ankylosing spondylitis. Each CDR3 is given with its conserved first and last residue. The D gene is left open where the match is weak. The listing skips clone size in some rows; elsewhere it reads once, few, many or a size class.

d_call,cdr3_length,clone_size,j_call,v_call,cdr3_nt,cdr3_aa
NA,16,few,TRBJ2-7,TRBV9,TGTGCCAGCAGCGTAGCTTGGGAGACAGCAACCTACGAGCAGTACTTC,CASSVAWETATYEQYF
TRBD1,15,few,TRBJ2-1,TRBV7-8,TGTGCCAGCAGGACCGGGACAGAACCTTTTGGGGAGCAGTTCTTC,CASRTGTEPFGEQFF
NA,15,many,TRBJ2-2,TRBV20-1,TGCAGTGCTATGTTTAGGAAGGGGTCCACCGGGGAGCTGTTTTTT,CSAMFRKGSTGELFF
NA,12,many,TRBJ1-3,TRBV20-1,TGCAGCGCACACGGGTCGGGAAACACCATATATTTT,CSAHGSGNTIYF
NA,14,many,TRBJ2-3,TRBV20-1,TGCAGTGCTCAAAGGGAATGGAGCACAGATACGCAGTATTTT,CSAQREWSTDTQYF
NA,15,many,TRBJ2-7,TRBV4-1,TGCGCCAGCAGCCAAGACTGGGGGAACCCCTACGAGCAGTACTTC,CASSQDWGNPYEQYF
NA,12,many,TRBJ2-2,TRBV20-1,TGCAGTGCTCCCGAGCTCACCGGGGAGCTGTTTTTT,CSAPELTGELFF
TRBD1,14,few,TRBJ2-7,TRBV5-5,TGTGCCAGCAGCCACCGGGACAGGGTATACGAGCAGTACTTC,CASSHRDRVYEQYF
NA,11,NA,TRBJ2-5,TRBV25-1,TGTGCCAGCGGTGGCGGGGAGACCCAGTACTTC,CASGGGETQYF
NA,18,NA,TRBJ1-1,TRBV7-6,TGTGCCAGCAGCTTAGGAGTAGACAGCTTCCGACGGAACACTGAAGCTTTCTTT,CASSLGVDSFRRNTEAFF
NA,15,many,TRBJ2-3,TRBV5-1,TGCGCCAGCAGCTCAGGGGTGGCTAGCACAGATACGCAGTATTTT,CASSSGVASTDTQYF
NA,16,few,TRBJ2-1,TRBV20-1,TGCAGTGCGCCTCAGGGGGGGGGAGTGTACTACAATGAGCAGTTCTTC,CSAPQGGGVYYNEQFF
TRBD2,16,NA,TRBJ2-7,TRBV4-3,TGCGCCAGCAGCCAAGAAATGGGAGGGATCGCCTACGAGCAGTACTTC,CASSQEMGGIAYEQYF
TRBD2,15,many,TRBJ2-7,TRBV2,TGTGCCAGCAGTGAAGCGGGACTAGCGTTCTACGAGCAGTACTTC,CASSEAGLAFYEQYF
NA,15,many,TRBJ1-1,TRBV5-1,TGCGCCAGCAGCTTTGGGAGCTCCGGGGTCACTGAAGCTTTCTTT,CASSFGSSGVTEAFF
NA,15,few,TRBJ2-3,TRBV20-1,TGCAGTGCTAGAGATCTGGCGGAGTCGGGAGATACGCAGTATTTT,CSARDLAESGDTQYF
TRBD2,15,NA,TRBJ2-3,TRBV3-1,TGTGCCAGCAGCCAAGAAGCGGGGGGGACCTCCGGGCAGTATTTT,CASSQEAGGTSGQYF
TRBD2,15,many,TRBJ2-2,TRBV7-3,TGTGCCAGCAGCTCAAGCGGGGGGTACACCGGGGAGCTGTTTTTT,CASSSSGGYTGELFF
NA,13,many,TRBJ2-7,TRBV7-9,TGTGCCAGCAGCTTAGTGACAGGCTACGAGCAGTACTTC,CASSLVTGYEQYF
NA,14,many,TRBJ2-5,TRBV29-1,TGCAGCGTTGGGGGACGGCCGATTAGGGAGACCCAGTACTTC,CSVGGRPIRETQYF
TRBD1,15,many,TRBJ2-7,TRBV7-2,TGTGCCAGCAGCTTGCAAATCCGGGACAGTTACGAGCAGTACTTC,CASSLQIRDSYEQYF
NA,14,many,TRBJ2-7,TRBV12-3/TRBV12-4,TGTGCCAGCAGTCCGGGACACCGAACCTACGAGCAGTACTTC,CASSPGHRTYEQYF
NA,11,many,TRBJ1-1,TRBV29-1,TGCAGCGTTCGACGGTACACTGAAGCTTTCTTT,CSVRRYTEAFF
TRBD1,15,many,TRBJ2-2,TRBV4-3,TGCGCCAGCAGCCGGGACAGCTCGAACACCGGGGAGCTGTTTTTT,CASSRDSSNTGELFF
NA,15,many,TRBJ2-1,TRBV7-6,TGTGCCAGCAGCTTAATGGGTAGCTCCTACAATGAGCAGTTCTTC,CASSLMGSSYNEQFF
NA,16,NA,TRBJ1-1,TRBV7-2,TGTGCCAGCAGCTTAGCGCGTGAGGGTCGGGACACTGAAGCTTTCTTT,CASSLAREGRDTEAFF
NA,17,NA,TRBJ2-1,TRBV7-9,TGTGCCAGCAGCTTAGCCCTACGACACACGGGTGGGCATGAGCAGTTCTTC,CASSLALRHTGGHEQFF
NA,13,many,TRBJ2-1,TRBV20-1,TGCAGTGCTCGCCCCGCAGTGTGGGATGAGCAGTTCTTC,CSARPAVWDEQFF
TRBD1,15,NA,TRBJ2-7,TRBV4-3,TGCGCCAGCAGCCAAGGGACAGGGGAACGGGTCGAGCAGTACTTC,CASSQGTGERVEQYF
NA,12,few,TRBJ2-4,TRBV11-2,TGTGCCAGCAGCTTTAAGGGACTGGTGGAGTACTTC,CASSFKGLVEYF
TRBD2,20,many,TRBJ2-1,TRBV5-1,TGCGCCAGCAGCTTGGCCGGGGGACTAGCGATTGAGACTTCCTACAATGAGCAGTTCTTC,CASSLAGGLAIETSYNEQFF
NA,14,many,TRBJ2-1,TRBV6-5,TGTGCCAGCAGTTACTTTCAGGGTCGGAATGAGCAGTTCTTC,CASSYFQGRNEQFF
TRBD2,15,few,TRBJ2-5,TRBV6-2/TRBV6-3,TGTGCCAGCAGTCAGGTCGGCGGGGGGCAAGAGACCCAGTACTTC,CASSQVGGGQETQYF